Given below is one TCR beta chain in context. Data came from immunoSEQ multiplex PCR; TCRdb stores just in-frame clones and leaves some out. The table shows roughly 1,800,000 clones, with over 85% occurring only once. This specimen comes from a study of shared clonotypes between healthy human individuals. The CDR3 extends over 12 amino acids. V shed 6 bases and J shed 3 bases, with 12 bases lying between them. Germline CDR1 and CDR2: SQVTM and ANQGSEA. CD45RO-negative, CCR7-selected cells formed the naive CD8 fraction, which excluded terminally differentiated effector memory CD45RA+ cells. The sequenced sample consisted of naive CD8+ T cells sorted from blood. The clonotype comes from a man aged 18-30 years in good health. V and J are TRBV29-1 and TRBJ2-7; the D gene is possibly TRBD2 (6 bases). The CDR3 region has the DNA TGCAGCGTAGGGGACTGGAACTACGAGCAGTACTTC. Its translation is CSVGDWNYEQYF.